This TCR beta chain was captured by sequencing in a study of T cell therapy after organ transplantation. About the study: T cells were expanded 2 to 3 weeks with 30 CMV class I/II epitopes. Patients received a median of 1.92 x 10^8 CMV-specific T cells over 2 to 6 infusions. 20 to 29 weeks after therapy completion, long-term post-therapy blood was collected.

Stated time point: 20-29 weeks after completion of therapy. This CDR3 comprises 16 residues. Trimming took 1 base from V and 9 from J, leaving 16 bases between them. The germline V gene has CDR1 MNHEY and CDR2 SVGAGI. The repertoire was sequenced with immunoSEQ multiplex PCR; TCRdb's copy has only in-frame clones and lacks some. The sample lists approximately 22,000 clones, 84% occurring once. By frequency in the sample, this clone is medium-sized (0.01 to 0.1%). Its antigen is unidentified. This clonotype was obtained from a human patient who had received a solid organ transplant and had CMV disease. These T cells may partly come from the graft donor. The sample in question was CD8+ T cells from blood, obtained after autologous CMV-specific T cell therapy. The V and J genes are TRBV6-5 and TRBJ1-6; unclear D gene. This CDR3 reads CASSYWITLGSSPLHF. CDR3 DNA sequence: TGTGCCAGCAGTTACTGGATTACCCTCGGGAGTTCACCCCTCCACTTT.